A selection of T cell receptor beta chains follows, all from one sample in a study of blood T cell repertoires in COVID-19. TCRdb keeps only in-frame clones here, not all; method: immunoSEQ multiplex PCR. This table holds around 200,000 clones, 86% found once. The sequenced sample consisted of peripheral blood. The receptors come from a man older than 75 with acute or convalescent COVID-19. The CDR3 runs from the conserved cysteine through the conserved F or W. A D gene is named only where the DNA matches it firmly. Size is stated for part of the rows, as once, few or many counts, or as a class when the clone is expanded.

clone_size	v_call	j_call	d_call	cdr3_nt	cdr3_aa
NA	TRBV14	TRBJ1-2	NA	TGTGCCAGCAGCCAAGATGGGCTGTTCTATGGCTACACCTTC	CASSQDGLFYGYTF
NA	TRBV9	TRBJ1-1	NA	TGTGCCAGCAGCGTGATTTCTGGGGAGTGGGGGAACACTGAAGCTTTCTTT	CASSVISGEWGNTEAFF
NA	TRBV15	TRBJ2-3	NA	TGTGCCACCAGCAGAGAGGGGGCCTGGACAGATACGCAGTATTTT	CATSREGAWTDTQYF
NA	TRBV11-2	TRBJ2-2	TRBD2	TGTGCCAGCAGCTTAGCTCCTAGCGGGACGCGCACCGGGGAGCTGTTTTTT	CASSLAPSGTRTGELFF
NA	TRBV2	TRBJ2-7	NA	TGTGCCAGCAGTGAAATGGCATATTCCTACGAGCAGTACTTC	CASSEMAYSYEQYF
NA	TRBV7-2	TRBJ1-5	TRBD1	TGTGCCAGCAGCGACGGACAGGGAAATCAGCCCCAGCATTTT	CASSDGQGNQPQHF
NA	TRBV28	TRBJ2-3	TRBD2	TGTGCCAGCAGGACTAGCGGGCCTATGGGGGCCACAGATACGCAGTATTTT	CASRTSGPMGATDTQYF
NA	TRBV27	TRBJ1-4	TRBD1	TGTGCCAGCAGTTCCCAGGGGGCAACTAATGAAAAACTGTTTTTT	CASSSQGATNEKLFF
NA	TRBV5-1	TRBJ1-1	TRBD1	TGCGCCAGCAGCCGGACAGGGGCCTATACTGAAGCTTTCTTT	CASSRTGAYTEAFF
NA	TRBV7-9	TRBJ2-3	TRBD2	TGTGCCAGCAGCTTAGTGGTCGCGGGACTAGCGGGAGTAGATACGCAGTATTTT	CASSLVVAGLAGVDTQYF
medium-sized	TRBV5-4	TRBJ2-2	NA	TGTGCCAGCAGCTTGGCGGCGGGCCTTTCGAACACCGGGGAGCTGTTTTTT	CASSLAAGLSNTGELFF
few	TRBV5-4	TRBJ1-4	TRBD1	TGTGCCAGCAGCACACTCGGACAGGGGGACGAAAAACTGTTTTTT	CASSTLGQGDEKLFF
NA	TRBV5-1	TRBJ2-3	TRBD1	TGCGCCAGCAGAAGAGGGACAGGGCGAGAAGATACGCAGTATTTT	CASRRGTGREDTQYF
once	TRBV27	TRBJ2-3	NA	TGTGCCACCAGCGGGGTCGGGAGGGGGCGAGGTACGCAGTATTTT	CATSGVGRGRGTQYF
NA	TRBV24-1	TRBJ2-1	NA	TGTGCCACCAGTGATTTTAGGGGGTCCTACAATGAGCAGTTCTTC	CATSDFRGSYNEQFF
NA	TRBV7-3	TRBJ1-4	NA	TGTGCCAGCAGCGTGGGCGGGGGTGCTAATGAAAAACTGTTTTTT	CASSVGGGANEKLFF
once	TRBV28	TRBJ2-7	NA	TGTGCCAGCAGTTTATCCAGATCCTACGAGCAGTACTTC	CASSLSRSYEQYF
NA	TRBV2	TRBJ1-6	NA	TGTGCCAGCAGGGCTACCGGGATCAGAAATTCACCCCTCCACTTT	CASRATGIRNSPLHF
NA	TRBV5-8	TRBJ2-2	TRBD1	TGTGCCAGCAACTCCCTACGAAGGGGGCTGAACACCGGGGAGCTGTTTTTT	CASNSLRRGLNTGELFF
NA	TRBV3-1/TRBV3-2	TRBJ1-2	TRBD1	TGTGCCAGCAGCCAAGTAAGGGACATTCGGACAGGGAGGAACTATGGCTACACCTTC	CASSQVRDIRTGRNYGYTF
NA	TRBV28	TRBJ1-5	TRBD1	TGTGCCAGCAGTTTAGGGACAGGGGGCAATCAGCCCCAGCATTTT	CASSLGTGGNQPQHF
once	TRBV20-1	TRBJ2-1	NA	TGCAGTGCTAGTCCCGTCAATGAGCAGTTCTTC	CSASPVNEQFF
NA	TRBV19	TRBJ1-4	NA	TGTGCCAGTAGTTCCCGGTCAAAGGGGGATGAAAAACTGTTTTTT	CASSSRSKGDEKLFF